The entry that follows covers one T cell receptor (beta chain) sequence. Its matching antigen is unknown. These data belong to a study of cytomegalovirus exposure and HLA in healthy donors. Study conclusions and caveats: Reports indicated that the classifier achieved high specificity and sensitivity in diagnosing cytomegalovirus status.

Both 60 Vbeta primers and 13 Jbeta primers went into the PCR. Generated by immunoSEQ multiplex PCR, the TCRdb table keeps only in-frame clones and is missing some. Of fewer than 180,000 clones listed, 70% to 80% are singletons. The sequence was obtained from a man aged 45 to 65 in good health and CMV-seropositive. The sequencing input was PBMCs.

The CDR3 loop is CASTGTQYF. The CDR3 nucleotides read TGTGCCAGCACCGGGACCCAGTACTTC. V usage is TRBV6-1 and J usage is TRBJ2-5; D remains ambiguous. CDR1 is MNHNS and CDR2 is SASEGT in the germline V gene. There are 9 residues in the CDR3. Trimming removed 7 bases at V and 7 bases at J, with 4 bases between.